These 16 T cell receptor beta chains originate from one sample sequenced in a study of T cells in Graves' hyperthyroidism and ophthalmopathy. What was amplified from RNA transcripts were TCR beta CDR3 regions. Using the HTBI primer set, a first-round RT-PCR was run on the TCR CDR3. TCRdb analysed the multiplex PCR reads with MiXCR anew, one entry per CDR3 protein. The profile shows approximately 590,000 distinct CDR3 sequences, 15% to 19% of them singletons. Sequencing input: blood. The receptors derive from a woman aged 25 to 39 with Graves' hyperthyroidism.

This clonotype was detected many times. The chain carries TRBV20-1 and TRBJ2-1; no definite D call. Trimming took off 3 bases at V and 6 bases at J, with 6 bases between the two ends. The CDR3 has 11 residues. Germline CDR1 and CDR2: DFQATT and SNEGSKA (reference sequence). The CDR3 loop reads CSASSGNEQFF. In DNA form, the CDR3 reads TGCAGTGCTAGTAGTGGCAATGAGCAGTTCTTC.

At least ten counts were recorded for this clonotype. The chain has TRBV6-1 and TRBJ2-7; the D gene could be TRBD1 or TRBD2 (5 bases each). Germline lookup yields CDR1 MNHNS and CDR2 SASEGT. This CDR3 contains 13 residues. V was pared by 11 bases and J by 3 bases, with 17 bases between. CDR3 sequence (DNA): TGTGCCGTGTTAATGTGGGACGGCTACGAGCAGTACTTC. It yields the protein CAVLMWDGYEQYF.

In regard to this clonotype: A much larger clone differs by one base, so this may be a read error. The rearrangement links TRBV19 to TRBJ2-1, with D maybe TRBD2 (5 bases). Germline-derived CDR1 and CDR2 are LNHDA and SQIVND (reference sequence). V lost 4 bases to trimming and J lost 4 bases, with 14 bases between them. CDR3 length equals 15 residues. In DNA, the CDR3 is TGTGCCAGTAGTACCACGGGAAGAATTTACAATGAGCAGTTCTTC. This sequence encodes CASSTTGRIYNEQFF.

V is TRBV12-3 or TRBV12-4 and J is TRBJ2-3; TRBD1 matches 7 bases. The length of the CDR3 is 14 residues. V trimming: 2 bases; J trimming: 5 bases; junction bases outside the gene matches: 4. CDR3 sequence reads: CASSLLGGLDTQYF. The CDR3 nucleotides read TGTGCCAGCAGTTTACTAGGGGGCCTAGATACGCAGTATTTT.

This clonotype was counted ten times or more. The chain couples TRBV14 to TRBJ2-2; D is possibly TRBD2 (5 bases). CDR1 and CDR2 (germline): SGHDN, FVKESK. V dropped 1 base and J dropped 1 base, with 19 bases sitting between them. The CDR3 is 19 amino acids. DNA for the CDR3: TGTGCCAGCAGCCAAGTCTCGTTTTTTGGACTCATGAACACCGGGGAGCTGTTTTTT. Translating it yields CASSQVSFFGLMNTGELFF. Drawing the rest from reference TRBV14 and TRBJ2-2, the complete variable domain is EAGVTQFPSHSVIEKGQTVTLRCDPISGHDNLYWYRRVMGKEIKFLLHFVKESKQDESGMPNNRFLAERTGGTYSTLKVQPAELEDSGVYFCASSQVSFFGLMNTGELFFGEGSRLTVL.

There are many counts of this clonotype. The V and J genes are TRBV5-5 and TRBJ2-2; D is ambiguous. The germline gives CDR1 SGHKS, CDR2 YYEKEE (reference sequence). The CDR3 sequence is 15 residues long. The ends were cut back, 1 base at V and 0 bases at J, with 7 bases in the middle. The CDR3 sequence: CASSLFPANTGELFF. In DNA form, the CDR3 reads TGTGCCAGCAGCTTGTTTCCGGCGAACACCGGGGAGCTGTTTTTT.

Details on this clonotype: This may be a read error, as it is one base from a much larger clone. Here the CDR3 DNA reads TGTGCCTGGAGTAGTCCGGACTACGAGCAGTTCTTC. Residues: CAWSSPDYEQFF. V usage is TRBV7-9 and J usage is TRBJ2-1; weak D call: TRBD2 (6 bases). The CDR3 extends over 12 amino acids. V dropped 11 bases and J dropped 10 bases, with 18 bases sitting between them. CDR1 and CDR2 from the germline V gene are SEHNR and FQNEAQ (reference sequence).

This clonotype was detected ten times or more. The V gene is TRBV7-2, the J gene TRBJ1-2; TRBD1 might be the D (5 bases). The CDR3 runs 14 residues. The germline V and J ends were trimmed by 5 bases and 6 bases, with 16 bases remaining between them. Germline V CDR1 and CDR2: SGHTA, FQGNSA. The CDR3 DNA is TGTGCCAGCAGCACAGCTCAACAGGCTAATGGCTACACCTTC. Translating gives CASSTAQQANGYTF. Combining the CDR3 with reference TRBV7-2 and TRBJ1-2 gives the whole variable domain GAGVSQSPSNKVTEKGKDVELRCDPISGHTALYWYRQSLGQGLEFLIYFQGNSAPDKSGLPSDRFSAERTGGSVSTLTIQRTQQEDSAVYLCASSTAQQANGYTFGSGTRLTVV.

The chain combines TRBV10-1 with TRBJ2-7; 10 bases are shared with TRBD2. The CDR3 consists of 19 residues. Germline V gene data show CDR1 as WNHNN and CDR2 as SYGVQD (reference sequence). V was pared by 0 bases and J by 4 bases, with 15 bases of the junction left unmatched. CDR3 coding DNA: TGCGCCAGCAGTGAGTCTGGAGATACCTCCGGGACTAGCGAATACGAGCAGTACTTC. Amino acids: CASSESGDTSGTSEYEQYF.

V usage is TRBV10-3 and J usage is TRBJ2-2; perhaps TRBD2 as D (6 bases). V shed 3 bases and J shed 6 bases, with 17 bases lying between them. Germline V gene data show CDR1 as ENHRY and CDR2 as SYGVKD. The CDR3 consists of 16 residues. The chain's CDR3 is CAISEMEGAPSGELFF. The CDR3 coding sequence is TGTGCCATCAGTGAAATGGAGGGCGCCCCGTCCGGGGAGCTGTTTTTT.

This clonotype was recorded many times. The chain is built from TRBV6-1 and TRBJ1-2; 10 bases align to TRBD1. CDR3 size: 14 residues. Losses at the gene ends were 2 bases for V and 6 bases for J; bases not matched to a gene: 3. The germline V gene has CDR1 MNHNS and CDR2 SASEGT. The CDR3 is CASSEWTGGHGYTF. CDR3 bases: TGTGCCAGCAGTGAATGGACAGGGGGTCATGGCTACACCTTC.

This clonotype has ten or more counts. The J gene is TRBJ2-3, the V gene TRBV6-1; unclear D gene. CDR1 is MNHNS and CDR2 is SASEGT in the germline V gene. The CDR3 extends over 16 amino acids. Trimming took 6 bases from V and 1 from J, leaving 17 bases between them. The CDR3 is CASSNQAGGGTDTQYF. DNA of the CDR3: TGTGCCAGCAGCAACCAAGCAGGCGGAGGCACAGATACGCAGTATTTT.

This clonotype was counted ten times or more. The rearrangement joins TRBV7-2 to TRBJ1-5; unclear D gene. CDR3 size: 15 residues. Germline V gene data show CDR1 as SGHTA and CDR2 as FQGNSA. Trimming left V 0 bases short and J 0 bases short, with 6 bases between. The CDR3 sequence is CASSLAGNSNQPQHF. CDR3 DNA sequence: TGTGCCAGCAGCTTAGCAGGGAATAGCAATCAGCCCCAGCATTTT.

The table lists this clonotype with a count of one. This chain joins TRBV20-1 and TRBJ2-7, with TRBD1 matching 7 bases. CDR3 length equals 13 residues. Trimming at V came to 2 bases and at J to 4 bases, leaving 5 bases not matched to a gene. Germline loops: CDR1 DFQATT, CDR2 SNEGSKA (reference sequence). The CDR3 nucleotides read TGCAGTGCTAGAAGGGGACAGAATTACGAGCAGTACTTC. This gives the protein CSARRGQNYEQYF.

The rearrangement uses TRBV4-1 and TRBJ2-1; 11 nucleotides align to TRBD2. J lost 12 bases, V lost 1 base, and 5 bases had no gene match. The V gene's germline CDR1 is MGHRA and CDR2 YSYEKL. The length of the CDR3 is 14 residues. The CDR3 loop is CASSQVLLAGGQFF. The CDR3, as DNA: TGCGCCAGCAGCCAAGTCCTCCTAGCGGGGGGGCAGTTCTTC.

This clonotype came up a few times. V is TRBV28 and J is TRBJ1-5; 11 bases are a match to TRBD1. The CDR3 is 13 residues long. Germline lookup yields CDR1 MDHEN and CDR2 SYDVKM. V lost 7 bases, J lost 5 bases, and 1 base stayed unmatched. The CDR3, as DNA: TGTGCCAGCAAGGACAGGGGGCATCAGCCCCAGCATTTT. Its protein is CASKDRGHQPQHF.